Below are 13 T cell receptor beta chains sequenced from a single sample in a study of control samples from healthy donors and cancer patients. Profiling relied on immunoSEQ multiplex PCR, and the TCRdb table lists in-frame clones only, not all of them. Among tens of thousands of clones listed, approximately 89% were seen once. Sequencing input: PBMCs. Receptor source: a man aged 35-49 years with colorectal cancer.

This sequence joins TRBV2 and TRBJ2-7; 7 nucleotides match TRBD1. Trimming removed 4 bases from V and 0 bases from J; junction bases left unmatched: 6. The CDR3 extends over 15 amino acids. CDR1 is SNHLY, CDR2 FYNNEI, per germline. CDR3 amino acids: CASSGPWDSSYEQYF. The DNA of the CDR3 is TGTGCCAGCAGTGGGCCCTGGGACAGCTCCTACGAGCAGTACTTC.

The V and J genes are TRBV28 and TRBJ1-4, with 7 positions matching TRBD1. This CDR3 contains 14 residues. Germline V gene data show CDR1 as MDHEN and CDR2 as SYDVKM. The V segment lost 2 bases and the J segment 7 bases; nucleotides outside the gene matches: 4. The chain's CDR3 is CASSLGGGGEKLFF. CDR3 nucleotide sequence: TGTGCCAGCAGTTTAGGAGGGGGCGGTGAAAAACTGTTTTTT.

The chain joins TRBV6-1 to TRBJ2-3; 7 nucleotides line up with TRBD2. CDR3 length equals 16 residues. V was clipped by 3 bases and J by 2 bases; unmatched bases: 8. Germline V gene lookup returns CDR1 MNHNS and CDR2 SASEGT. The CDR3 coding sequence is TGTGCCAGCAGTGACATCAGGAGCGGGGACACAGATACGCAGTATTTT. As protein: CASSDIRSGDTDTQYF.

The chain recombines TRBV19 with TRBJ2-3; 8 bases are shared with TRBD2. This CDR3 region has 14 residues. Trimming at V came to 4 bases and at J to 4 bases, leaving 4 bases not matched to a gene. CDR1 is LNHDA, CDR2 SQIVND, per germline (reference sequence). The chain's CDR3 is CASSRAGVADTQYF. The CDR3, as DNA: TGTGCCAGTAGTAGAGCGGGAGTTGCAGATACGCAGTATTTT.

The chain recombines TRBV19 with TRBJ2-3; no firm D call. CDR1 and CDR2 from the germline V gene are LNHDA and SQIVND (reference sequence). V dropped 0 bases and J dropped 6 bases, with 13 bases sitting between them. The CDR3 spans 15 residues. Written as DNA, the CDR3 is TGTGCCAGTAGTATAGAGGGTCCAGCGTCCGATACGCAGTATTTT. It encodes CASSIEGPASDTQYF.

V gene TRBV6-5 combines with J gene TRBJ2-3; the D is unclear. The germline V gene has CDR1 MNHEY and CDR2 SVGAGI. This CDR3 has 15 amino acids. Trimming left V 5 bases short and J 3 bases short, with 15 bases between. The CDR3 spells CASSPLIGRTDTQYF. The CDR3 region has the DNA TGTGCCAGCAGTCCTCTGATTGGGCGGACAGATACGCAGTATTTT.

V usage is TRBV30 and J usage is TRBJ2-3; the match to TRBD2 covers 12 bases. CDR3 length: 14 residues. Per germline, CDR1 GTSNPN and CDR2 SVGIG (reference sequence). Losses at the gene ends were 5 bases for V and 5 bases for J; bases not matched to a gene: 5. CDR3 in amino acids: CAWGTSGRLDTQYF. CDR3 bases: TGTGCCTGGGGTACTAGCGGGAGGCTAGATACGCAGTATTTT.

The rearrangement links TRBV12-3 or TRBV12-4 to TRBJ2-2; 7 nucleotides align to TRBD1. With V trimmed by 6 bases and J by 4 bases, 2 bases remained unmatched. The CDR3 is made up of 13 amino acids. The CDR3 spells CASRGQSTGELFF. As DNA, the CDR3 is TGTGCCAGCAGGGGACAGTCCACCGGGGAGCTGTTTTTT.

The CDR3 DNA sequence: TGTGCCAGCAGTGGGGACACCAATGAGCAGTTCTTC. Amino acids: CASSGDTNEQFF. The chain joins TRBV2 to TRBJ2-1; the D gene is possibly TRBD1 (6 bases). V shed 4 bases and J shed 6 bases, with 7 bases lying between them. Germline loops: CDR1 SNHLY, CDR2 FYNNEI. The CDR3 sequence is 12 residues long.

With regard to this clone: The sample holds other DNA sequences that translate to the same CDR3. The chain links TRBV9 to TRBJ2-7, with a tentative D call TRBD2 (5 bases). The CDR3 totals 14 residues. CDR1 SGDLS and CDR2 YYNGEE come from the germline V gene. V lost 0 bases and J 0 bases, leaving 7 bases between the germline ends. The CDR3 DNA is TGTGCCAGCAGCGTAGGAGGGAGCTCCTACGAGCAGTACTTC. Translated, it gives CASSVGGSSYEQYF.

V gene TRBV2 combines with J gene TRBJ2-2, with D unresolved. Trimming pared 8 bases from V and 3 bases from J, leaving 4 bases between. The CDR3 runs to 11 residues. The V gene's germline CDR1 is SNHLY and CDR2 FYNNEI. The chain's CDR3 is CASWDTGELFF. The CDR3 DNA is TGTGCCAGCTGGGACACCGGGGAGCTGTTTTTT.

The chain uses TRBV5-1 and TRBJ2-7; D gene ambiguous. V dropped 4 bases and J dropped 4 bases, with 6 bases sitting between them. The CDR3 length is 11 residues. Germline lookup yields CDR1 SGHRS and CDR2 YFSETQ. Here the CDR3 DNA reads TGCGCCAGCAGCCCAAAATACGAGCAGTACTTC. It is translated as CASSPKYEQYF.

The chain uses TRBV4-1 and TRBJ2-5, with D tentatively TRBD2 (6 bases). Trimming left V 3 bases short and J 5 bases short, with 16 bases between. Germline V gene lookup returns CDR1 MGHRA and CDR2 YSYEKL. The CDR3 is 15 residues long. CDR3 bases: TGCGCCAGCAGCCAGGGGGGAGTGTTTTCCGAGACCCAGTACTTC. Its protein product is CASSQGGVFSETQYF.